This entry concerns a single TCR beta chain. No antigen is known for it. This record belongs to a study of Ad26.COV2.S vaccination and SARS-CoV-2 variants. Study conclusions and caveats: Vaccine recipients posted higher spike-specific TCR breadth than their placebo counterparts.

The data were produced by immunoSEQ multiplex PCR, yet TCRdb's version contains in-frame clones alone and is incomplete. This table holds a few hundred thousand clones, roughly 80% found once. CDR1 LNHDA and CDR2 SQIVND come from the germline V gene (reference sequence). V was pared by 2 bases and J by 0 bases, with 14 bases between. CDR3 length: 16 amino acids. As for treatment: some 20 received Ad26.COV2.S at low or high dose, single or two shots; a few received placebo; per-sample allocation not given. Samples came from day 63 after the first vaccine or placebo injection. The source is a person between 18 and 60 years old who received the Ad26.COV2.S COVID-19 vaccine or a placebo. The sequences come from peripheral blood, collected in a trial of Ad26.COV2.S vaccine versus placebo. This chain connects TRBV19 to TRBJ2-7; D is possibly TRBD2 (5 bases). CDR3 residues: CASSIIPAVSSYEQYF. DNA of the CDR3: TGTGCCAGTAGTATAATTCCAGCGGTGAGCTCCTACGAGCAGTACTTC.